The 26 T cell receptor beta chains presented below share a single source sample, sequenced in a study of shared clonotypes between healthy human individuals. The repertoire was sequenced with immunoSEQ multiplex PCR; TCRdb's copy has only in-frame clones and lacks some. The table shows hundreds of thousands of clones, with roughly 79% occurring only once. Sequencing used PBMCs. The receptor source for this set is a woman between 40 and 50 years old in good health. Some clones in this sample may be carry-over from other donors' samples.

CDR3 in amino acids: CASSRTVGTETGELFF. The CDR3 nucleotides read TGTGCCAGCAGCCGGACGGTAGGGACGGAGACCGGGGAGCTGTTTTTT. The gene calls are TRBV4-2 and TRBJ2-2, with D possibly called TRBD1 or TRBD2 (5 bases each). The V gene's germline CDR1 is LGHNA and CDR2 YNFKEQ. The CDR3 sequence is 16 residues long. Deletions cut 4 bases from V and 5 bases from J, with 17 bases between.

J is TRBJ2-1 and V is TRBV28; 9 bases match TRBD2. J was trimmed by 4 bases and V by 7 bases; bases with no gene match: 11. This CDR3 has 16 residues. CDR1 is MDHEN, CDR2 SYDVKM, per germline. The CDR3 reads CASTPSGREGYNEQFF. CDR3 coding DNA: TGTGCCAGCACCCCGTCGGGGCGGGAGGGTTACAATGAGCAGTTCTTC.

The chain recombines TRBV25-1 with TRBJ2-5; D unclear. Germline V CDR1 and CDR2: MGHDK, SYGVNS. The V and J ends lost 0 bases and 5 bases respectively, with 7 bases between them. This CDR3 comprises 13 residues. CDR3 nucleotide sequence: TGTGCCAGCAGTGAATATCCGGTTGAGACCCAGTACTTC. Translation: CASSEYPVETQYF.

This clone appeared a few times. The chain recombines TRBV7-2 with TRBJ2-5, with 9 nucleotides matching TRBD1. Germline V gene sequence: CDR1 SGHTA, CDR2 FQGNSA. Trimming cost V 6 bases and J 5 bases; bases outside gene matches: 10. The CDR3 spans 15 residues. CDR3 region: CASRENRGRQETQYF. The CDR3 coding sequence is TGTGCCAGCAGGGAGAACAGGGGGCGCCAGGAGACCCAGTACTTC.

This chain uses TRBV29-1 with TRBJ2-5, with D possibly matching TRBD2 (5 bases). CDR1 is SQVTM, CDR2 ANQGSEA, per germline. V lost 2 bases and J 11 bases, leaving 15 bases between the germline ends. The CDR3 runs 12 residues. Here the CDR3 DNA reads TGCAGCGTTGAAACCCCGGGTAGGGAGCAGTACTTC. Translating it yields CSVETPGREQYF.

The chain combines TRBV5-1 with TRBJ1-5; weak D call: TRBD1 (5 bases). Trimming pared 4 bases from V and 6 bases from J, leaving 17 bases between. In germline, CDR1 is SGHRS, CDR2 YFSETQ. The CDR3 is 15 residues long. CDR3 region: CASSPEGRGGQPQHF. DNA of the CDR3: TGCGCCAGCAGCCCGGAGGGGCGGGGAGGTCAGCCCCAGCATTTT.

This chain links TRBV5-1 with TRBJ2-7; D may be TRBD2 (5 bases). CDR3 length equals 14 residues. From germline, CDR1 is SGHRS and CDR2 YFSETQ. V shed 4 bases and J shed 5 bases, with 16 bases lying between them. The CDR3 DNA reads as TGCGCCAGCAGCCCCGGTAGGGTAGCGCACGAGCAGTACTTC. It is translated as CASSPGRVAHEQYF.

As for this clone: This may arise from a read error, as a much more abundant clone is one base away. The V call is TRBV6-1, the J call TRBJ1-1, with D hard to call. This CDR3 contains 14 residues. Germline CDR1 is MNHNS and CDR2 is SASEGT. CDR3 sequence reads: CASGEPDGNTEAFF. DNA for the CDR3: TGTGCCAGCGGTGAACCAGACGGGAACACTGAAGCTTTCTTT.

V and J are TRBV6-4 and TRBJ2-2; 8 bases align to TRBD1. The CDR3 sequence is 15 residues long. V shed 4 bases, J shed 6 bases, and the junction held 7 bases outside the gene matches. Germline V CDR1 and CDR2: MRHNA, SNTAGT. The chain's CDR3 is CASSVAGGLAGELFF. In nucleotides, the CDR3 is TGTGCCAGCAGTGTGGCAGGGGGCTTAGCCGGGGAGCTGTTTTTT.

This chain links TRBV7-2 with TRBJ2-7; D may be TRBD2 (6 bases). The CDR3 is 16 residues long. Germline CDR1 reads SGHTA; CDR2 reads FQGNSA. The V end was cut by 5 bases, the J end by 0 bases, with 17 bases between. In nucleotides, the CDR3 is TGTGCCAGCAGCCTTTCGTCGGGAGAAGGCTCCTACGAGCAGTACTTC. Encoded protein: CASSLSSGEGSYEQYF.

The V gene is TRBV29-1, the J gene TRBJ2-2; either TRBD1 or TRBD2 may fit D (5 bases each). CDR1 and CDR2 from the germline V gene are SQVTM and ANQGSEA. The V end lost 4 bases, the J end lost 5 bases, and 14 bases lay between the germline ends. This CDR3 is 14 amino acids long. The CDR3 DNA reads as TGCAGCGTTGGGAGGCCAGGGCTAACCGGGGAGCTGTTTTTT. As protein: CSVGRPGLTGELFF.

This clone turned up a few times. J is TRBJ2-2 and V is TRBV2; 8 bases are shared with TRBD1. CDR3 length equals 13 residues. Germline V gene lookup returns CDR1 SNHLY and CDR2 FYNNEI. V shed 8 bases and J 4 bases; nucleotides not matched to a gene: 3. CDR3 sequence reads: CASGGQATGELFF. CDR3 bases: TGTGCCAGCGGGGGACAGGCCACCGGGGAGCTGTTTTTT.

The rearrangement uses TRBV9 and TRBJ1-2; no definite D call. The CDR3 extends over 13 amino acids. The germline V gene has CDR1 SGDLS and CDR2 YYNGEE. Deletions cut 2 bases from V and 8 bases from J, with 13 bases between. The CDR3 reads CASSVDGSRGYTF. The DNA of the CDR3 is TGTGCCAGCAGCGTCGACGGATCCCGGGGCTACACCTTC. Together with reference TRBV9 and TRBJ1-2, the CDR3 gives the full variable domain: DSGVTQTPKHLITATGQRVTLRCSPRSGDLSVYWYQQSLDQGLQFLIQYYNGEERAKGNILERFSAQQFPDLHSELNLSSLELGDSALYFCASSVDGSRGYTFGSGTRLTVV.

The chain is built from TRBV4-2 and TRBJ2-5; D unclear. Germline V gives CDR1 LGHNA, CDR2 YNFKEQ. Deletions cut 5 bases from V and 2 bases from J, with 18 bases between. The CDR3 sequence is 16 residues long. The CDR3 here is CASSLKGGDKQETQYF. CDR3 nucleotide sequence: TGTGCCAGCAGCTTGAAGGGTGGGGATAAACAAGAGACCCAGTACTTC.

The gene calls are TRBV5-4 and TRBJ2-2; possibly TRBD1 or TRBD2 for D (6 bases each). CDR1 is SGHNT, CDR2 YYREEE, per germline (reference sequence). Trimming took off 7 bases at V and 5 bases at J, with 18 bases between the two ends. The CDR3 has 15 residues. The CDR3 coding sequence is TGTGCCAGCGGCCAAGGGGGGCTGGGGACCGGGGAGCTGTTTTTT. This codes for CASGQGGLGTGELFF.

The CDR3 DNA reads as TGTGCCAGCAGCCCCCGACGGACTAGCGCGGCCTACGAGCAGTACTTC. Translation gives CASSPRRTSAAYEQYF. The rearrangement links TRBV7-2 to TRBJ2-7; TRBD2 aligns across 9 bases. Trimming at V came to 5 bases and at J to 2 bases, leaving 10 bases not matched to a gene. Per the germline V gene, CDR1 is SGHTA and CDR2 is FQGNSA. The length of the CDR3 is 16 residues.

CDR3 in DNA: TGTGCCAGCGAGAGGGTTACAGATACGCAGTATTTT. It translates to CASERVTDTQYF. V usage is TRBV9 and J usage is TRBJ2-3; possibly TRBD2 for D (5 bases). This CDR3 is built from 12 residues. Per the germline V gene, CDR1 is SGDLS and CDR2 is YYNGEE. Trimming took off 7 bases at V and 3 bases at J, with 9 bases between the two ends.

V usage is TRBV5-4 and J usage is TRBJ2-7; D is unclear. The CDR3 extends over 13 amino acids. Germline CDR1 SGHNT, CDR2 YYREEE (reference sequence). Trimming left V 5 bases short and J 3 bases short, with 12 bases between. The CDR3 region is CASSQDGVYEQYF. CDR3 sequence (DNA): TGTGCCAGCAGTCAAGACGGAGTCTACGAGCAGTACTTC.

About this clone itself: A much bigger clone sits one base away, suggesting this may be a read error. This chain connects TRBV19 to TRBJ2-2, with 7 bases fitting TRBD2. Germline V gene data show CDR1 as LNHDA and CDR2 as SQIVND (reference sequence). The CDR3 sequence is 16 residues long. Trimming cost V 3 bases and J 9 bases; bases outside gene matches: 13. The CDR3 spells CASSIHRGGPGRELFF. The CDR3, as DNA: TGTGCCAGTAGTATTCATCGGGGAGGGCCGGGCAGGGAGCTGTTTTTT.

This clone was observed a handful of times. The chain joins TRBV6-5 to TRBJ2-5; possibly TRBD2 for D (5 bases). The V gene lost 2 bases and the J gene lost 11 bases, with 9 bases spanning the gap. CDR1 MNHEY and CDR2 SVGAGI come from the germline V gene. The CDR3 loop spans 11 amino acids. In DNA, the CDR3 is TGTGCCAGCAGTTACCAGCGGATGCAGTACTTC. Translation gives CASSYQRMQYF.

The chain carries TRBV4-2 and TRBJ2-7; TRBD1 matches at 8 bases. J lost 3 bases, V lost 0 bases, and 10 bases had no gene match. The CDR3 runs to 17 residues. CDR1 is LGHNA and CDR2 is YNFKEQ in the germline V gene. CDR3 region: CASSQDRDPGGYYEQYF. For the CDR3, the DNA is TGTGCCAGCAGCCAAGATCGAGACCCAGGGGGCTACTACGAGCAGTACTTC.

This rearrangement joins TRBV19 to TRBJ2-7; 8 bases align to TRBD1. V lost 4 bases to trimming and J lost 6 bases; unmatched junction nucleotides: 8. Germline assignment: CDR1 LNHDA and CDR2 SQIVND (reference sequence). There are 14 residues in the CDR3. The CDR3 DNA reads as TGTGCCAGTAGTAAGGACAGGGCGGCCTCCGAGCAGTACTTC. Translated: CASSKDRAASEQYF.

CDR3 in amino acids: CASSYSDSIRTGELFF. The CDR3 DNA reads as TGTGCCAGCAGTTACTCAGACAGCATAAGAACCGGGGAGCTGTTTTTT. The V gene is TRBV6-6, the J gene TRBJ2-2; TRBD1 might be the D (5 bases). This CDR3 is 16 amino acids long. CDR1 and CDR2 (germline): MNHNY, SVGAGI (reference sequence). The germline V and J ends were trimmed by 0 bases and 5 bases, with 13 bases remaining between them.

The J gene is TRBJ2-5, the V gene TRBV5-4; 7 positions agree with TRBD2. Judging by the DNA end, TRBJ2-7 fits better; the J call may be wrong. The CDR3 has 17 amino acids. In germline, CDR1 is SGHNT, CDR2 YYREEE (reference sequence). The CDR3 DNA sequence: TGTGCCAGCAGCCAATCGGTATCGCGGGAGATTCTCTACGAGCAGTACTTC. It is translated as CASSQSVSREILYEQYF.

The CDR3 DNA reads as TGTGCCAGCAGCACCAGGGGGGGGAGGGTGTACGAGCAGTACTTC. Translating it yields CASSTRGGRVYEQYF. This chain uses TRBV28 with TRBJ2-7; the D gene could be TRBD1 or TRBD2 (7 bases each). Trimming stripped 6 bases from V and 4 bases from J, with 19 bases between. The length of the CDR3 is 15 residues. Germline CDR1 and CDR2: MDHEN and SYDVKM.

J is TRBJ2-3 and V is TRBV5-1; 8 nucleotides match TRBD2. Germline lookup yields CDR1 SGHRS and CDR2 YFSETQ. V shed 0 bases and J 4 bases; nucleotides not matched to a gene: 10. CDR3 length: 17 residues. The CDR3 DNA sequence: TGCGCCAGCAGCTTGGAACCGGGACTAGTGGGAGCAGATACGCAGTATTTT. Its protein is CASSLEPGLVGADTQYF.